This entry lists 32 T cell receptor beta chains sequenced from one sample in a study of blood T cell repertoires in COVID-19. The repertoire was sequenced with immunoSEQ multiplex PCR; TCRdb's copy has only in-frame clones and lacks some. The sample gives over 35,000 clones, roughly 89% of which show up once; around 3.7% is in the top ten. The sample taken for sequencing was peripheral blood. The origin of the receptors is a man aged 40-49 years with COVID-19, enrolled during active disease.

V gene TRBV19 combines with J gene TRBJ2-2; D unclear. Trimming stripped 5 bases from V and 4 bases from J, with 8 bases between. This CDR3 is 13 amino acids long. The V gene's germline CDR1 is LNHDA and CDR2 SQIVND (reference sequence). CDR3 DNA sequence: TGTGCCAGTAGTTCAGCAGGCACCGGGGAGCTGTTTTTT. Translation: CASSSAGTGELFF.

This chain uses TRBV6-5 with TRBJ2-2; perhaps TRBD2 as D (5 bases). CDR3 length: 14 amino acids. In germline, CDR1 is MNHEY, CDR2 SVGAGI. V lost 9 bases, J lost 1 base, and 12 bases lay in between. CDR3 amino acids: CARGLLLNTGELFF. CDR3 in DNA: TGTGCCAGAGGACTTTTGTTGAACACCGGGGAGCTGTTTTTT.

V usage is TRBV6-6 and J usage is TRBJ1-6; unclear D gene. The germline V gene encodes CDR1 MNHNY and CDR2 SVGAGI (reference sequence). This CDR3 has 15 residues. Trimming removed 6 bases from V and 7 bases from J, with 16 bases in between. The CDR3 DNA reads as TGTGCCAGCAGCCCCGCGGACTCCCCGAATTCACCCCTCCACTTT. It translates to CASSPADSPNSPLHF.

This chain connects TRBV11-3 to TRBJ1-1; unclear D gene. This CDR3 contains 12 residues. V was pared by 4 bases and J by 3 bases, with 6 bases between. Per the germline V gene, CDR1 is SGHNT and CDR2 is YENEEA. The CDR3 loop is CASSSRDTEAFF. CDR3 in DNA: TGTGCCAGCAGCTCGCGGGACACTGAAGCTTTCTTT.

The V and J genes are TRBV10-3 and TRBJ1-2; TRBD1 agrees at 10 bases. The V segment lost 11 bases and the J segment 6 bases; nucleotides outside the gene matches: 9. The germline V gene has CDR1 ENHRY and CDR2 SYGVKD. The CDR3 consists of 13 residues. The CDR3 loop reads CAARTGGSDGYTF. CDR3 nucleotide sequence: TGTGCCGCAAGGACAGGGGGTTCGGATGGCTACACCTTC.

In nucleotides, the CDR3 is TGCGCCAGCAGCGCAGACTATAATTCACCCCTCCACTTT. Amino acids: CASSADYNSPLHF. The rearrangement uses TRBV5-1 and TRBJ1-6; D not certain. Germline V lookup: CDR1 SGHRS, CDR2 YFSETQ. CDR3 length: 13 amino acids. The germline V and J ends were trimmed by 4 bases and 3 bases, with 5 bases remaining between them.

This chain uses TRBV9 with TRBJ2-1, with 7 bases aligning to TRBD2. CDR3 length: 14 amino acids. V lost 2 bases to trimming and J lost 8 bases; unmatched junction nucleotides: 7. Germline V gene sequence: CDR1 SGDLS, CDR2 YYNGEE. In DNA form, the CDR3 reads TGTGCCAGCAGCGTGGGAGGGAGAGGAGATGAGCAGTTCTTC. Its protein is CASSVGGRGDEQFF.

The chain is built from TRBV28 and TRBJ1-5; TRBD1 matches 8 bases. J was trimmed by 0 bases and V by 6 bases; bases with no gene match: 7. The CDR3 is 16 residues long. Germline V gene sequence: CDR1 MDHEN, CDR2 SYDVKM. The chain's CDR3 is CASSPRQGNSNQPQHF. The CDR3 DNA sequence: TGTGCCAGCAGCCCAAGACAGGGGAATAGCAATCAGCCCCAGCATTTT. The full variable domain, completed using reference TRBV28 and TRBJ1-5, is DVKVTQSSRYLVKRTGEKVFLECVQDMDHENMFWYRQDPGLGLRLIYFSYDVKMKEKGDIPEGYSVSREKKERFSLILESASTNQTSMYLCASSPRQGNSNQPQHFGDGTRLSIL.

The chain has TRBV2 and TRBJ1-2; D perhaps matches TRBD1 (5 bases). The CDR3 loop spans 18 amino acids. CDR1 is SNHLY, CDR2 FYNNEI, per germline. The V and J ends lost 9 bases and 4 bases respectively, with 30 bases between them. CDR3 in DNA: TGTGCCAGGGCGAAGACCGGGGGAGGCACGGTGTCGGGCTATGGCTACACCTTC. As protein: CARAKTGGGTVSGYGYTF.

The sample holds one count of this clone. This chain links TRBV2 with TRBJ2-1; the D gene is possibly TRBD2 (6 bases). CDR1 is SNHLY, CDR2 FYNNEI, per germline. This CDR3 region has 16 residues. Trimming shortened V by 7 bases and J by 0 bases, and 16 bases separated the two germline ends. The CDR3 nucleotides are TGTGCCAGCATGGGCGGGACTTGGAGCTCCTACAATGAGCAGTTCTTC. As protein: CASMGGTWSSYNEQFF.

The genes are TRBV18 and TRBJ2-5; 10 bases are shared with TRBD2. Germline loops: CDR1 KGHSH, CDR2 LQKENI. The CDR3 length is 15 residues. V lost 3 bases, J lost 4 bases, and 5 bases stayed unmatched. This chain's CDR3 is CASSPLAGAGETQYF. CDR3 coding DNA: TGTGCCAGCTCACCCCTAGCGGGAGCCGGAGAGACCCAGTACTTC.

The chain combines TRBV10-3 with TRBJ1-1, with D possibly being TRBD1 (6 bases). The CDR3 contains 12 residues. Germline V CDR1 and CDR2: ENHRY, SYGVKD. With 5 bases removed from V and 6 bases from J, the gap between germline ends came to 10 bases. This CDR3 reads CAISSQGAEAFF. Here the CDR3 DNA reads TGTGCCATCAGTTCACAGGGAGCTGAAGCTTTCTTT.

Here the CDR3 DNA reads TGTGCCAGCAGCCTGAGCGGGGGGTCCCAAGAGACCCAGTACTTC. Protein product: CASSLSGGSQETQYF. The J gene is TRBJ2-5, the V gene TRBV9; 9 bases align to TRBD2. The V gene's germline CDR1 is SGDLS and CDR2 YYNGEE. This CDR3 contains 15 residues. V was clipped by 4 bases and J by 1 base; unmatched bases: 5. Supplemented by reference TRBV9 and TRBJ2-5, the full variable domain reads DSGVTQTPKHLITATGQRVTLRCSPRSGDLSVYWYQQSLDQGLQFLIQYYNGEERAKGNILERFSAQQFPDLHSELNLSSLELGDSALYFCASSLSGGSQETQYFGPGTRLLVL.

This clone has just one count. This sequence joins TRBV2 and TRBJ1-2; 8 positions match TRBD1. The CDR3 contains 14 residues. Germline-derived CDR1 and CDR2 are SNHLY and FYNNEI. V was clipped by 6 bases and J by 7 bases; unmatched bases: 10. CDR3 nucleotide sequence: TGTGCCAGCAGGGGTCTGGACAGGGTGGTTGGCTACACCTTC. Translation gives CASRGLDRVVGYTF.

This clone appeared once. The chain couples TRBV30 to TRBJ1-4; D ambiguous. Trimming left V 2 bases short and J 3 bases short, with 4 bases between. The germline V gene has CDR1 GTSNPN and CDR2 SVGIG (reference sequence). The length of the CDR3 is 12 residues. CDR3 nucleotides: TGTGCCTGGAGTTCATCTAATGAAAAACTGTTTTTT. Its translation: CAWSSSNEKLFF.

The rearrangement joins TRBV21-1 to TRBJ2-7; the listed D gene, TRBD2, was not tested against the DNA. TRBV21-1 is shown as a pseudogene. There are 9 residues in the CDR3. The chain's CDR3 is CFRYYEQYF. CDR3 nucleotides: TGTTTCCGGTACTACGAGCAGTACTTC.

The chain uses TRBV25-1 and TRBJ2-7; 14 bases align to TRBD2. V shed 2 bases and J 5 bases; nucleotides not matched to a gene: 5. CDR3 length: 16 residues. Germline loops: CDR1 MGHDK, CDR2 SYGVNS. CDR3 amino acids: CASSENAGLAGDEQYF. The CDR3 region has the DNA TGTGCCAGCAGTGAAAATGCGGGACTAGCGGGGGACGAGCAGTACTTC.

V gene TRBV29-1 combines with J gene TRBJ1-4; D not resolved. The V gene's germline CDR1 is SQVTM and CDR2 ANQGSEA. Trimming shortened V by 4 bases and J by 8 bases, and 17 bases separated the two germline ends. This CDR3 has 14 residues. CDR3: CSVAGSLGAEKLFF. In DNA, the CDR3 is TGCAGCGTTGCCGGGTCTTTAGGCGCGGAAAAACTGTTTTTT.

The J gene is TRBJ1-5, the V gene TRBV12-3 or TRBV12-4; D is ambiguous. Trimming pared 7 bases from V and 7 bases from J, leaving 14 bases between. This CDR3 has 13 amino acids. CDR3 residues: CASTRDNWQPQHF. The DNA for the CDR3 is TGTGCCAGCACCCGAGATAATTGGCAGCCCCAGCATTTT.

In its sample, this clone was seen once. V is TRBV9 and J is TRBJ2-5; unclear D gene. Germline-derived CDR1 and CDR2 are SGDLS and YYNGEE. V was pared by 0 bases and J by 5 bases, with 11 bases between. The CDR3 consists of 14 residues. Written as DNA, the CDR3 is TGTGCCAGCAGCGTAGCTCCTAGTGATGAGACCCAGTACTTC. It codes for CASSVAPSDETQYF. Variable domain in full (rest from reference TRBV9 and TRBJ2-5): DSGVTQTPKHLITATGQRVTLRCSPRSGDLSVYWYQQSLDQGLQFLIQYYNGEERAKGNILERFSAQQFPDLHSELNLSSLELGDSALYFCASSVAPSDETQYFGPGTRLLVL.

The rearrangement uses TRBV27 and TRBJ2-7; no clear D. CDR1 and CDR2 (germline): MNHEY, SMNVEV (reference sequence). The CDR3 loop spans 13 amino acids. Trimming shortened V by 4 bases and J by 6 bases, and 13 bases separated the two germline ends. This CDR3 is CASSSSPRGEQYF. The CDR3 DNA reads TGTGCCAGCAGTTCGTCCCCCCGAGGCGAGCAGTACTTC.

This clone was counted a single time. For the CDR3, the DNA is TGTGCCAGCAGCCTCGGACTAGCGGTAAGCTCCTACGAGCAGTACTTC. Protein: CASSLGLAVSSYEQYF. This chain links TRBV11-3 with TRBJ2-7; 10 bases line up with TRBD2. CDR1 is SGHNT, CDR2 YENEEA, per germline. The CDR3 is 16 amino acids. Trimming at V came to 5 bases and at J to 0 bases, leaving 7 bases not matched to a gene.

This chain links TRBV10-3 with TRBJ1-6; tentative D call: TRBD1 (6 bases). V was shortened by 2 bases and J by 9 bases, with 8 bases between the two germline ends. The CDR3 totals 13 residues. CDR1 and CDR2 from the germline V gene are ENHRY and SYGVKD. The CDR3 loop is CAISEDRTSPLHF. The CDR3 DNA reads as TGTGCCATCAGTGAGGACAGGACTTCACCCCTCCACTTT.

This chain uses TRBV5-1 with TRBJ2-1, with TRBD2 matching over 10 bases. The CDR3 consists of 16 residues. The germline V gene has CDR1 SGHRS and CDR2 YFSETQ. The J segment lost 9 bases and the V segment lost 2 bases, leaving 11 bases of the junction unmatched. For the CDR3, the DNA is TGCGCCAGCAGCTTTCGTGGTAGCGGGGGGACCGGTGAGCAGTTCTTC. Translation gives CASSFRGSGGTGEQFF.

Details on this clone: Other DNA variants within this sample encode the same CDR3. V usage is TRBV5-6 and J usage is TRBJ2-4; possibly TRBD1 for D (6 bases). Germline V CDR1 and CDR2: SGHDT, YYEEEE. The ends were cut back, 2 bases at V and 3 bases at J, with 12 bases in the middle. This CDR3 is 15 amino acids long. The CDR3 DNA is TGTGCCAGCAGCTTCCTACAGGGTGACAAAAACATTCAGTACTTC. Protein: CASSFLQGDKNIQYF.

V is TRBV6-6 and J is TRBJ2-1, with TRBD2 identical over 10 bases. The CDR3 covers 14 residues. V was clipped by 7 bases and J by 6 bases; unmatched bases: 6. Per germline, CDR1 MNHNY and CDR2 SVGAGI (reference sequence). The CDR3 reads CASIKREGVNEQFF. In DNA form, the CDR3 reads TGTGCCAGCATAAAGCGGGAGGGTGTCAATGAGCAGTTCTTC.

The CDR3 nucleotides are TGTGCCAGCAGCTTACGGGGATATCAGCCCCAGCATTTT. This gives the protein CASSLRGYQPQHF. This chain joins TRBV28 and TRBJ1-5; no definite D call. Germline V CDR1 and CDR2: MDHEN, SYDVKM. Trimming pared 6 bases from V and 5 bases from J, leaving 11 bases between. The CDR3 runs to 13 residues.

This clone was recorded only once. V usage is TRBV4-1 and J usage is TRBJ1-4; no clear D gene. Per the germline V gene, CDR1 is MGHRA and CDR2 is YSYEKL. V was pared by 1 base and J by 3 bases, with 12 bases between. The CDR3 runs to 16 residues. The CDR3 nucleotides read TGCGCCAGCAGCCAAGGAGGGAGGGAGGCTAATGAAAAACTGTTTTTT. Translating gives CASSQGGREANEKLFF.

The chain employs TRBV28 and TRBJ1-5; 8 bases line up with TRBD1. J lost 5 bases, V lost 6 bases, and 9 bases had no gene match. This CDR3 contains 15 residues. Germline V gives CDR1 MDHEN, CDR2 SYDVKM. The CDR3 DNA reads as TGTGCCAGCAGCGAAGGACAGGGAAATTATCAGCCCCAGCATTTT. It is translated as CASSEGQGNYQPQHF.

This clone is a singleton in its sample. The chain is built from TRBV30 and TRBJ1-6, with D perhaps matching TRBD1 (6 bases). V was pared by 0 bases and J by 4 bases, with 10 bases between. Germline CDR1 is GTSNPN and CDR2 is SVGIG (reference sequence). This CDR3 spans 15 amino acids. The CDR3 DNA reads TGTGCCTGGAGTGTCTCCAGGGGATATAATTCACCCCTCCACTTT. Residues: CAWSVSRGYNSPLHF.

The chain recombines TRBV27 with TRBJ2-1; possible D gene TRBD2, 6 bases. This CDR3 is built from 13 residues. CDR1 MNHEY and CDR2 SMNVEV come from the germline V gene (reference sequence). The ends were cut back, 3 bases at V and 15 bases at J, with 18 bases in the middle. This CDR3 is CASSFRLGGNWFF. The CDR3 nucleotides are TGTGCCAGCAGTTTTCGACTGGGCGGGAACTGGTTCTTC.

The rearrangement joins TRBV6-5 to TRBJ2-7, with 8 bases fitting TRBD2. CDR3 length: 11 residues. CDR1 is MNHEY, CDR2 SVGAGI, per germline. Trimming at V came to 9 bases and at J to 5 bases, leaving 3 bases not matched to a gene. DNA of the CDR3: TGTGCCAGTGTAGCGGGAAACGAGCAGTACTTC. Translation gives CASVAGNEQYF.